This T cell receptor (beta chain) came from a study of cytomegalovirus exposure and HLA in healthy donors. Study results and caveats: TCR beta chains associated with HLA were, in a later analysis, more clonally expanded than equally common others. In a later analysis, TCR beta V- and J-gene trimming was associated with a missense DCLRE1C variant. Common viral pathogens seemed, in a later analysis, to connect with several of the most significant clusters.

The PCR employed 60 Vbeta primers together with 13 Jbeta primers. The table came from immunoSEQ multiplex PCR; TCRdb's copy has only in-frame clones and leaves some out. The sample holds under 200,000 clones, about 80% seen once. V shed 3 bases, J shed 4 bases, and the junction held 11 bases outside the gene matches. CDR3 length: 16 residues. CDR1 is SGHAT and CDR2 is FQNNGV in the germline V gene. Remarks on this clone: The antigen is undetermined.

The sample taken for sequencing was PBMCs. The sequence was collected from a girl under 18 in good health and CMV-seropositive. The chain has TRBV11-2 and TRBJ1-2, with 7 bases that match TRBD1. CDR3 residues: CASSLGKTGIPYGYTF. CDR3 DNA sequence: TGTGCCAGCAGCTTGGGAAAGACAGGGATCCCCTATGGCTACACCTTC.